The rows below give T cell receptor beta chains drawn from one sample of a study of yellow fever vaccine responses in identical twins. TCRdb re-analysed the RT-PCR reads in MiXCR, keeping a single row per CDR3 protein. The table has approximately 300 distinct CDR3 sequences, around 80% seen once. The specimen was T cells from blood (PBMCs), unsorted or a sorted subset (not recorded which), collected before or after yellow fever vaccination (not recorded which). The source is a female donor who received the yellow fever vaccine. CDR3s include the opening cysteine and the closing phenylalanine or tryptophan. The D gene is left open where the match is weak.

TRBV12-3/TRBV12-4	TRBD1	TRBJ1-2	CASSPRTGYGYTF
TRBV27	NA	TRBJ2-5	CASSLLPQETQYF
TRBV29-1	NA	TRBJ2-3	CSVDSGSTDTQYF
TRBV20-1	TRBD2	TRBJ2-1	CSANSGRTPNEQFF
TRBV19	NA	TRBJ2-1	CASSYGAYNEQFF
TRBV4-3	NA	TRBJ2-5	CASSKNRKETQYF
TRBV15	NA	TRBJ2-3	CATSSGGGADTQYF
TRBV10-3	NA	TRBJ1-6	CAISEGLGGKSPLHF
TRBV30	NA	TRBJ1-3	CAWSDRNTIYF
TRBV18	NA	TRBJ1-2	CASSPRPYDYGYTF
TRBV2	NA	TRBJ1-2	CASSEKFSGDGYTF
TRBV11-3	NA	TRBJ1-4	CASSLGARTNEKLFF
TRBV28	TRBD1	TRBJ1-5	CASSRQGASNQPQHF
TRBV3-1	NA	TRBJ2-7	CASSQRDEQYF